The entry below gives a single TCR beta chain sequence along with its context. Antigen: not known. TCRdb processed the 5' RACE reads anew with MiXCR; each CDR3 protein has one entry. The table shows about 360,000 distinct CDR3 sequences, with approximately 15% occurring only once. The record originates from a study of T-cell memory formation after mild COVID-19. The study's findings and limits: Some clones that responded turned up in pre-infection memory, which suggests that cross-reactive memory joined in. Clones that contracted clustered mainly in CM and EM if CD4+ and in EMRA if CD8+.

Looked up from germline, CDR1 is SGHTS and CDR2 is YDEGEE. The V end lost 4 bases, the J end lost 3 bases, and 16 bases lay between the germline ends. There are 16 residues in the CDR3. The sequence derives from a man between 18 and 35 years old who had mild COVID-19 (a few samples of this study predate the infection). Cell type and time point are not known. The rearrangement links TRBV5-8 to TRBJ1-4; tentatively, D is TRBD1 (5 bases). Sequences were obtained from PBMCs or a T cell subset sorted from them (not recorded which). The chain's CDR3 is CASSPGTRGANEKLFF. The CDR3 nucleotides are TGTGCCAGCAGCCCGGGCACAAGAGGGGCTAATGAAAAACTGTTTTTT.